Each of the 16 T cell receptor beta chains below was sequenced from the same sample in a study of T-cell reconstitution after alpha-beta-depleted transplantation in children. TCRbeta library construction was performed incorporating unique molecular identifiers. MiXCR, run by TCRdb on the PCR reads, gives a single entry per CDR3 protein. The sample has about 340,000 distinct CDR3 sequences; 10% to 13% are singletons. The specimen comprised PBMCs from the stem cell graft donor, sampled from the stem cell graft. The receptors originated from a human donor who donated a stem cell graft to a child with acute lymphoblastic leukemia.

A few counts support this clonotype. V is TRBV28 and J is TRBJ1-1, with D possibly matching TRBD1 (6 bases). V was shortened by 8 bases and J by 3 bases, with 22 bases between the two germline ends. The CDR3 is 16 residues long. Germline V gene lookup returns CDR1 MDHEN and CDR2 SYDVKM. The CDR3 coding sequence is TGTGCCAGCCCATCTTCGGGGGGGGGCGTTTACACTGAAGCTTTCTTT. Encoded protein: CASPSSGGGVYTEAFF.

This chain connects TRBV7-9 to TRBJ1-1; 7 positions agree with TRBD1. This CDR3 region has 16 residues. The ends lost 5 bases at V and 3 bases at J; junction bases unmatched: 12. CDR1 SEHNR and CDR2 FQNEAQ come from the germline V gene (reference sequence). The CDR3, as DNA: TGTGCCAGCAGCCTGACAGGGAGTAGACCGGACACTGAAGCTTTCTTT. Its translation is CASSLTGSRPDTEAFF. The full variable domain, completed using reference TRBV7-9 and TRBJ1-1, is DTGVSQNPRHKITKRGQNVTFRCDPISEHNRLYWYRQTLGQGPEFLTYFQNEAQLEKSRLLSDRFSAERPKGSFSTLEIQRTEQGDSAMYLCASSLTGSRPDTEAFFGQGTRLTVV.

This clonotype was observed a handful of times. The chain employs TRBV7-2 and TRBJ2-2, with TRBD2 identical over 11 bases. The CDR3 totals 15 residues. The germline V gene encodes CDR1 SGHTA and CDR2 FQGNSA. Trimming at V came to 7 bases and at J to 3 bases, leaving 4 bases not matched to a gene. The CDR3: CASTLGLADTGELFF. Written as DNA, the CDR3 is TGTGCCAGCACCTTGGGACTAGCGGACACCGGGGAGCTGTTTTTT.

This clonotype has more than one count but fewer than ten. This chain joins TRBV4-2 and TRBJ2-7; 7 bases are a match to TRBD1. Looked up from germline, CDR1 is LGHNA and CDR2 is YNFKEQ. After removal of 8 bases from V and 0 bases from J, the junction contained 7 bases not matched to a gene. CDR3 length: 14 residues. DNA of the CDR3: TGTGCCAGCGGGAACAGGGGCCCCTCCTACGAGCAGTACTTC. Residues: CASGNRGPSYEQYF.

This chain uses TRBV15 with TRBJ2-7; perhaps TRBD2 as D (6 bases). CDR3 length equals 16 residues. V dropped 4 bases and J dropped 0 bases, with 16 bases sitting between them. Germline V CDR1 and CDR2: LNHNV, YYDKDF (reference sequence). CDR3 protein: CATSNKGLHHSYEQYF. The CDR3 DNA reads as TGTGCCACCAGCAATAAGGGACTTCATCACTCCTACGAGCAGTACTTC.

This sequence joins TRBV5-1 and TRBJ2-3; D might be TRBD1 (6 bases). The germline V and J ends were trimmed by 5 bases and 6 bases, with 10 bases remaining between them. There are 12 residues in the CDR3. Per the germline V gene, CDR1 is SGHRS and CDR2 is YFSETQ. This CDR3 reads CASRTQGDTQYF. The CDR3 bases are TGCGCCAGCAGAACCCAGGGGGATACGCAGTATTTT.

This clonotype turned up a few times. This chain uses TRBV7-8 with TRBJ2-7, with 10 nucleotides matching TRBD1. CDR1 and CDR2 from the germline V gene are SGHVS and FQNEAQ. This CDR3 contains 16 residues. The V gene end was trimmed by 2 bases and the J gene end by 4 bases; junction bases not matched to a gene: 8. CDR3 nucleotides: TGTGCCAGCAGCTTAAGGCCGGGACAGGGGATATACGAGCAGTACTTC. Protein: CASSLRPGQGIYEQYF.

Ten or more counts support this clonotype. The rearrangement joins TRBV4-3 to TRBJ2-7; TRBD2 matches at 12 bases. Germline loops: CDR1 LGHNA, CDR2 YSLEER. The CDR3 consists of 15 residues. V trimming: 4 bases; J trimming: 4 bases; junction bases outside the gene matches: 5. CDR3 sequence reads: CASSPSSGRDYEQYF. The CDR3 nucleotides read TGCGCCAGCAGCCCCTCTAGCGGGAGGGATTACGAGCAGTACTTC.

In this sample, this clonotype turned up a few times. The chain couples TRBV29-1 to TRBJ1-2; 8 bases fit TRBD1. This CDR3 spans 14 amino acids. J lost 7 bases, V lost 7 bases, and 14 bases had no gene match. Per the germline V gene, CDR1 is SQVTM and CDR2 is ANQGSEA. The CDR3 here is CSAQTGQGSFGYTF. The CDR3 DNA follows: TGCAGCGCTCAAACCGGACAGGGATCCTTTGGCTACACCTTC. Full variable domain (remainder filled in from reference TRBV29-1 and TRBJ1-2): SAVISQKPSRDICQRGTSLTIQCQVDSQVTMMFWYRQQPGQSLTLIATANQGSEATYESGFVIDKFPISRPNLTFSTLTVSNMSPEDSSIYLCSAQTGQGSFGYTFGSGTRLTVV.

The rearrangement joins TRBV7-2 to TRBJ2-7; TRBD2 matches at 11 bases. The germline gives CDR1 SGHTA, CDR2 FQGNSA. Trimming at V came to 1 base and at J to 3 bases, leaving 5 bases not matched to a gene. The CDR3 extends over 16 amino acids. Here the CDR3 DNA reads TGTGCCAGCAGCTTAGAATTGGGACTAGCGGTCTACGAGCAGTACTTC. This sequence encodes CASSLELGLAVYEQYF.

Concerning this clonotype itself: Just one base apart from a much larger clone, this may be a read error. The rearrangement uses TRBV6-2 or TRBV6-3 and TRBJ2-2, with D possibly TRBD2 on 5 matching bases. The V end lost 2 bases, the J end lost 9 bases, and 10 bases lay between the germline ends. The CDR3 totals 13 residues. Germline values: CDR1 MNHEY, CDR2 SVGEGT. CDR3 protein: CASSYRETWELFF. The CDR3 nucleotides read TGTGCCAGCAGTTACCGGGAAACCTGGGAGCTGTTTTTT.

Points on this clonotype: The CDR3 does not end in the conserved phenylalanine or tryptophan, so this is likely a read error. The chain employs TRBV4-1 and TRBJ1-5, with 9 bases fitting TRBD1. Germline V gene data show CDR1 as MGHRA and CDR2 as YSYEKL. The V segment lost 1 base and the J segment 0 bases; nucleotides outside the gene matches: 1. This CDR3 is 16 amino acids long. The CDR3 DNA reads TGCGCCAGCAGCCAAGGGGGACAGGGTAGCAATCAGCCCCAGCATATT. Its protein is CASSQGGQGSNQPQHI.

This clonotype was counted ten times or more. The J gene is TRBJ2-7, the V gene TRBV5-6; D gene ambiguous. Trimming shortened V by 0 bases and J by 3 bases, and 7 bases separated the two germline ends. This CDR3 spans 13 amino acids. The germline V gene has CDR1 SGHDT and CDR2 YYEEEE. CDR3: CASSLDPNYEQYF. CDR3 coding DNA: TGTGCCAGCAGCTTGGATCCCAACTACGAGCAGTACTTC.

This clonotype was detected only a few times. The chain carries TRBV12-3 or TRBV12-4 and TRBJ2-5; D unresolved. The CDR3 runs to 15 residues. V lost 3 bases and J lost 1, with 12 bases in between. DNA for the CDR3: TGTGCCAGCAGTTTCACTCGTCCCAGCCAAGAGACCCAGTACTTC. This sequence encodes CASSFTRPSQETQYF.

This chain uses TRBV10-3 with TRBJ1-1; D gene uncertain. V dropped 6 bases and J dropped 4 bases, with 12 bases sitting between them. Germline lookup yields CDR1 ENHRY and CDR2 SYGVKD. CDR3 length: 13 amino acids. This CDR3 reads CAIRTGEGTEAFF. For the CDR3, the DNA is TGTGCCATCAGGACCGGAGAGGGCACTGAAGCTTTCTTT.

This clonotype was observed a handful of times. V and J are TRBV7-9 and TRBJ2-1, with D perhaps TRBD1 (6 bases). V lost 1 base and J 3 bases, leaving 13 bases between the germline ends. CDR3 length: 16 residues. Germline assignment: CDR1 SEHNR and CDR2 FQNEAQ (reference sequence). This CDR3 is CASSLGGQIVYNEQFF. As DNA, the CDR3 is TGTGCCAGCAGCTTAGGTGGACAGATTGTCTACAATGAGCAGTTCTTC.